This TCR beta chain came from a study of blood T cell repertoires in COVID-19 (TCRdb year 2020). For the wider study: Samples from collaborators originated in the United States, Italy and Spain and spanned both the acute and convalescent phases of COVID-19. The repertoires were released in a freely available public database intended as a resource for research on the immune response to SARS-CoV-2. The material from the prospective study consisted of cDNA or gDNA derived from T cells, B-cell-depleted T cells, or PBMCs. Nearly every sample came with metadata listing a de-identified subject ID, COVID-19 status, age in years and sex. The samples were drawn from two sources: the first 160 participants of the ongoing ImmuneRACE study, and 950 to 1,500 subjects contributed by 6 global collaborators. The dataset comprised deeply sampled blood TCRbeta repertoires from subjects exposed to, actively infected with, or recovered from COVID-19. Where available, HLA class I and class II types were taken from metadata supplied by the sample provider and were not determined by assay-based typing. The paper as a whole reports these results and caveats: How much clinical and demographic metadata was included differed by source and by participant, and the metadata was provided uncurated.

The collaborating institutions used their own protocols to collect whole blood in K2EDTA tubes. Collaborator samples were shipped for TCRbeta analysis as frozen whole blood, isolated PBMCs, or DNA extracted from either sample type. TCRbeta CDR3 regions were amplified from genomic DNA using the immunoSEQ Assay, a bias-controlled multiplex PCR. On the study's bioinformatics: The number of nucleated cells in each sample was estimated from the amplification of reference gene primers within the assay. To quantify the absolute abundance of each unique TCRbeta CDR3 rearrangement, sequence reads were collapsed and filtered. For each sample, productive Simpson clonality was calculated as the square root of Simpson's diversity index across productive rearrangements. TCRdb took over this immuneACCESS table, retaining in-frame rearrangements with V and J assigned. Such tables are incomplete; in checked studies, under half of the missing clones stem from an unresolved V gene, and the remainder is unexplained. The V and J calls and the clone size are those of that table, but D and trimming were determined from the DNA. The sample table lists 200,000 to 250,000 clones, roughly 80% of them with a count of one. The top ten clones comprise around 3.5% of the sample.

This clone was counted once. Its antigen remains undetermined. Per-nucleotide qualities are absent, and no much larger clonotype sits a single base away. Trimming takes 3 bases off V and 0 bases off J; junction bases not matched to a gene: 2. Its CDR3 holds 15 amino acids, cysteine through phenylalanine. Only the CDR3 DNA is retained, 45 bases long and in frame from the first base. The germline V gene sets CDR1 to KGHSH and CDR2 to LQKENI. The V gene is TRBV18 and the J gene is TRBJ2-1, and 7 bases in between align with TRBD2. The TCR comes from a woman between 18 and 30 years old with acute or convalescent COVID-19. Sample: peripheral blood. CDR3 region: CASSPGGSSYNEQFF. The nucleotide sequence reads TGTGCCAGCTCACCGGGCGGGAGCTCCTACAATGAGCAGTTCTTC.